This entry features one TCR beta chain sequence. The data stem from a study of blood T cell repertoires in COVID-19. Data came from immunoSEQ multiplex PCR; TCRdb stores just in-frame clones and leaves some out. The top ten hold 3.6% of the sample, which has under 250,000 clones, approximately 83% seen once. The junction had 20 bases not matched to a gene; V was cut back by 10 bases and J by 6 bases. CDR1 is SNHLY, CDR2 FYNNEI, per germline. The CDR3 is 16 amino acids. Ages ranged from about 18 to 89 years, with residence in around 24 US areas. The chain combines TRBV2 with TRBJ1-2, with 7 bases fitting TRBD1. Sequencing used PBMCs or T cells enriched from blood (not recorded which). The sequence came from a woman aged 35 to 49 who had been exposed to COVID-19. The CDR3 DNA is TGTGCCACCCAGGGGGGACGGCCCAGAATCGCGGATGGCTACACCTTC. Its translation is CATQGGRPRIADGYTF.